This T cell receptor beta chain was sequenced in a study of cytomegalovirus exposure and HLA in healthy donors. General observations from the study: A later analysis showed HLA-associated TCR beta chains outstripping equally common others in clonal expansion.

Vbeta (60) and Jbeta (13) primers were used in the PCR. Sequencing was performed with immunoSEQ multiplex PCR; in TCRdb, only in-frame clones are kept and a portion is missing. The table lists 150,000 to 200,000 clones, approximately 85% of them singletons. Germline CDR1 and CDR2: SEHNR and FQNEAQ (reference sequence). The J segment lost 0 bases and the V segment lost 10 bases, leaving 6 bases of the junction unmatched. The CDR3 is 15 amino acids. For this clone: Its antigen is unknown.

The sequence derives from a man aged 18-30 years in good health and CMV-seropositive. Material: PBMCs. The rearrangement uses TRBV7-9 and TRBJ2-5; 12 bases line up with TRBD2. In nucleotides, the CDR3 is TGTGCCATCGAATGGACTAGCGGGGACCAAGAGACCCAGTACTTC. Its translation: CAIEWTSGDQETQYF. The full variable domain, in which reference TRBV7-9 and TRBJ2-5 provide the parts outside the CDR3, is DTGVSQNPRHKITKRGQNVTFRCDPISEHNRLYWYRQTLGQGPEFLTYFQNEAQLEKSRLLSDRFSAERPKGSFSTLEIQRTEQGDSAMYLCAIEWTSGDQETQYFGPGTRLLVL.